Here is one TCR beta chain with its context. This sample is drawn from a study of blood T cell repertoires in COVID-19. Turning to the study itself: The study drew acute and convalescent COVID-19 samples from the United States, Italy and Spain. T cells, B-cell-depleted T cells, or PBMCs provided the cDNA or gDNA that served as material.

The V gene end was trimmed by 6 bases and the J gene end by 6 bases; junction bases not matched to a gene: 8. Germline lookup yields CDR1 LGHDT and CDR2 YNNKEL (reference sequence). The CDR3 loop spans 15 amino acids. Under the authors' procedure: Reference gene primers were amplified, and this amplification served to estimate nucleated cell counts. Sequencing used immunoSEQ multiplex PCR; TCRdb keeps in-frame clones, though not all of them. V, J and clone size were drawn from that table, and D and trimming were deduced from the DNA. This sample has about 36,000 clones; more than 60% occur once, and the top ten carry approximately 1.9%.

The chain combines TRBV3-1 (or the pseudogene TRBV3-2) with TRBJ2-3; 11 nucleotides match TRBD1. This TCR was recovered from a man aged 55 to 70 with active COVID-19. Sequencing was done on a sample of peripheral blood. In DNA form, the CDR3 reads TGTGCCAGCAGGCTTGGACAGGGGGCGGTTGATACGCAGTATTTT. Translated, it gives CASRLGQGAVDTQYF.